The entry below describes one T cell receptor beta chain. There is no known antigen for this receptor. Qualities for individual bases were not recorded, and no much larger clone is one base off. TCRbeta CDR3 regions were amplified from genomic DNA using the immunoSEQ Assay, a bias-controlled multiplex PCR. The study's processing was this. Nucleated cell counts per sample were estimated from amplification of reference gene primers within the assay. Sequence reads were collapsed and filtered to measure the absolute abundance of every unique TCRbeta CDR3 rearrangement. For each sample, productive Simpson clonality was calculated by taking the square root of Simpson's diversity index across productive rearrangements. TCRdb retrieved this table from immuneACCESS and kept in-frame rearrangements only. Not all clones are present; in checked studies, unresolved V genes account for under half, and no reason is known for the remainder. The V and J calls and clone size were taken over from that table, and D and trimming were inferred from the DNA. The sample table shows tens of thousands of clones, and around 90% are seen once. The ten largest clonotypes hold over 0.95% of the sample.

This specimen comes from a study of blood T cell repertoires in COVID-19 (TCRdb year 2020). Concerning the study at large: The collaborator samples originated in the United States, Italy and Spain and spanned the acute and convalescent phases of COVID-19. The material from the prospective study consisted of cDNA or gDNA derived from T cells, B-cell-depleted T cells, or PBMCs. The dataset comprised deeply sampled blood TCRbeta repertoires from subjects exposed to, actively infected with, or recovered from COVID-19. The repertoires were released in a freely available public database meant as a resource for research on the immune response to SARS-CoV-2. Samples came from the ongoing ImmuneRACE study (first 160 participants) plus 1,254 subjects from 6 global collaborators. The sample metadata nearly always contained a de-identified subject ID, COVID-19 status, age in years and sex. Where available, HLA class I and class II types were obtained from metadata supplied by the sample provider rather than from assay-based typing. Findings and caveats that apply to the study as a whole: The amount of clinical and demographic metadata varied by source and participant and was provided uncurated.

Trimming takes 5 bases from V and 4 bases from J, and the germline ends sit 17 bases apart. In the germline V gene, CDR1 corresponds to SGHTA and CDR2 to FQGNSA. From cysteine to phenylalanine, the CDR3 is 15 amino acids long. The sequence is cut down to CDR3 DNA, 45 bases in frame from base 1. Whole blood was collected in K2EDTA tubes by collaborating institutions according to the institutions' own protocols. For TCRbeta analysis, collaborator samples were shipped as frozen whole blood, as isolated PBMCs, or as DNA extracted from either sample type. The receptor's source is a man in his 60s with acute or convalescent COVID-19. The rearrangement joined TRBV7-2 to TRBJ1-2, and the D gene may be TRBD1, 5 bases matching. The sample was peripheral blood. The CDR3 loop reads CASSPLRGLGYGYTF. The sequenced DNA: TGTGCCAGCAGCCCATTAAGGGGTCTAGGCTATGGCTACACCTTC.